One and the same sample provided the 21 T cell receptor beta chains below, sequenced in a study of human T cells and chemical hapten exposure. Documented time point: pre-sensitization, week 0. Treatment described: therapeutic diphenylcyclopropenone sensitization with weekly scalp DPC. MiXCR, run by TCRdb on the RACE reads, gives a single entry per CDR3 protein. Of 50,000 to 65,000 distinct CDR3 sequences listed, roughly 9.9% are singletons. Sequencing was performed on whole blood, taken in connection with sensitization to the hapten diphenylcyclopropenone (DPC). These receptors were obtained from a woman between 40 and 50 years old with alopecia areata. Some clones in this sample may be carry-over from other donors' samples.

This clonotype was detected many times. CDR3 sequence (DNA): TGCAGTGCTCCTCAGGGGAAGGTGGCTGAAGCTTTCTTT. Encoded protein: CSAPQGKVAEAFF. J is TRBJ1-1 and V is TRBV20-1; D might be TRBD1 (6 bases). V shed 5 bases and J shed 6 bases, with 16 bases lying between them. The length of the CDR3 is 13 residues. CDR1 is DFQATT, CDR2 SNEGSKA, per germline (reference sequence).

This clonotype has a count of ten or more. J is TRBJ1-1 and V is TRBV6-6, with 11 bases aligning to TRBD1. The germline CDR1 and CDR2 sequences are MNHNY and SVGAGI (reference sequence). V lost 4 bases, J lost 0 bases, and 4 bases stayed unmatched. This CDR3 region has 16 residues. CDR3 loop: CASSSWTGGMNTEAFF. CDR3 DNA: TGTGCCAGCAGTTCCTGGACAGGGGGCATGAACACTGAAGCTTTCTTT.

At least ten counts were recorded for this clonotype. In DNA, the CDR3 is TGCGCCAGCAGCTTGGGGACTCTCCATGGGGCCAACGTCCTGACTTTC. It translates to CASSLGTLHGANVLTF. The chain uses TRBV5-1 and TRBJ2-6, with D maybe TRBD2 (5 bases). The CDR3 contains 16 residues. Germline loops: CDR1 SGHRS, CDR2 YFSETQ. V was trimmed by 0 bases and J by 3 bases, leaving 10 bases between them.

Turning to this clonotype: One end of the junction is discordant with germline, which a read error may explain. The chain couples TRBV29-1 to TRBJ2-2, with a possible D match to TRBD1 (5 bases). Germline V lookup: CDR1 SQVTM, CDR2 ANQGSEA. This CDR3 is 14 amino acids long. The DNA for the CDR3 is TGCAGCGTGGAAGACAGAGCTAACACCGGGGAGCTGTTTTTT. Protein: CSVEDRANTGELFF.

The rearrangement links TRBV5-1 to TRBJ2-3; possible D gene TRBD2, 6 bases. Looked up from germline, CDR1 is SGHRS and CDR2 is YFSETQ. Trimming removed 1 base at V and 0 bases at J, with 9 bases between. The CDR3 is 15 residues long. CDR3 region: CASSLSGVSTDTQYF. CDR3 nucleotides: TGCGCCAGCAGCTTGTCGGGGGTTAGCACAGATACGCAGTATTTT.

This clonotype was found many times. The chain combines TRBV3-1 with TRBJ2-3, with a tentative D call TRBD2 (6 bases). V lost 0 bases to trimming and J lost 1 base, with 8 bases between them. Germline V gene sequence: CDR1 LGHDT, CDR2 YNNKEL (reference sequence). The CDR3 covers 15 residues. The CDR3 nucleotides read TGTGCCAGCAGCCAAGAGAGGAGGGGCACAGATACGCAGTATTTT. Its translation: CASSQERRGTDTQYF.

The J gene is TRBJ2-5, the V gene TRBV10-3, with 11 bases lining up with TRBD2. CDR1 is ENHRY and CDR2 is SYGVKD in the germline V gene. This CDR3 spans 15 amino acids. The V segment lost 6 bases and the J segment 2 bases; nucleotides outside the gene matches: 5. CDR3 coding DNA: TGTGCCATCAGAGGACTAGCGGGTATTCAAGAGACCCAGTACTTC. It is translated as CAIRGLAGIQETQYF.

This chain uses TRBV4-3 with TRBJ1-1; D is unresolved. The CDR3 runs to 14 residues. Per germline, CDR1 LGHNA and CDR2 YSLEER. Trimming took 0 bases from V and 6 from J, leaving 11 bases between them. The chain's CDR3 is CASSQDRFGSEAFF. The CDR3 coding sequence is TGCGCCAGCAGCCAAGACAGGTTCGGTTCTGAAGCTTTCTTT.

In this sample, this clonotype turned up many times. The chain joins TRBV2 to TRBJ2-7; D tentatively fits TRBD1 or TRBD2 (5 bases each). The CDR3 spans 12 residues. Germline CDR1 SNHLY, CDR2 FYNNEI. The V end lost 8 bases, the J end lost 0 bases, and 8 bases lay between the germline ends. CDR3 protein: CASGTDSYEQYF. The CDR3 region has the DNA TGTGCCAGCGGGACGGACTCCTACGAGCAGTACTTC.

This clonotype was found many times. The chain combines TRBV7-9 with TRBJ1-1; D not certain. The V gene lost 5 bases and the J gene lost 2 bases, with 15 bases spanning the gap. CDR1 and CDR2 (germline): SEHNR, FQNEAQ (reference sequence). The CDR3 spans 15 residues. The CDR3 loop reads CASSGSAEFNTEAFF. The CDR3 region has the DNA TGTGCCAGCAGCGGAAGTGCAGAATTTAACACTGAAGCTTTCTTT.

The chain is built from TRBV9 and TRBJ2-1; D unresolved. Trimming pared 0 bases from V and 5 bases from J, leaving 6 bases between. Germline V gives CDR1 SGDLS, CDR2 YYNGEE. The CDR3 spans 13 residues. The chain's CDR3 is CASSVVENNEQFF. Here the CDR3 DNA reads TGTGCCAGCAGCGTAGTAGAGAACAATGAGCAGTTCTTC.

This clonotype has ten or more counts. DNA of the CDR3: TGTGCCAGCAGTGAAGAAGGGGGCGCCTCCTACGAGCAGTACTTC. Its protein is CASSEEGGASYEQYF. The V call is TRBV6-4, the J call TRBJ2-7, with TRBD1 identical over 7 bases. The CDR3 is made up of 15 amino acids. Per the germline V gene, CDR1 is MRHNA and CDR2 is SNTAGT. V lost 3 bases and J lost 0; bases outside the gene matches: 5.

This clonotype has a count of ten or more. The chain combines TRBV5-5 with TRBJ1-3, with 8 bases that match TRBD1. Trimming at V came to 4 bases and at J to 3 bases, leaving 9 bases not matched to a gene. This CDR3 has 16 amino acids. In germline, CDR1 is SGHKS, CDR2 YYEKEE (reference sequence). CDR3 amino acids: CASSGGQGARGNTIYF. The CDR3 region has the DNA TGTGCCAGCAGCGGAGGCCAGGGGGCGCGTGGAAACACCATATATTTT.

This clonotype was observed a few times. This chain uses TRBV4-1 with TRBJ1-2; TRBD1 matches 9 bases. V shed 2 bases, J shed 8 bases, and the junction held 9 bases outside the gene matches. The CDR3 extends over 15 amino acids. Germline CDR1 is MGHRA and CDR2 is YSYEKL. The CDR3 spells CASSQPGQGGKGYTF. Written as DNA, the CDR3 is TGCGCCAGCAGCCAACCGGGACAGGGAGGAAAGGGCTACACCTTC.

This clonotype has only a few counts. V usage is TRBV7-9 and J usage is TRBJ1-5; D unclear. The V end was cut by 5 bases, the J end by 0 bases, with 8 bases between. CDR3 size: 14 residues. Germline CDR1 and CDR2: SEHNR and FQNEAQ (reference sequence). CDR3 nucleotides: TGTGCCAGCAGCCTTACAGATAGCAATCAGCCCCAGCATTTT. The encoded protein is CASSLTDSNQPQHF.

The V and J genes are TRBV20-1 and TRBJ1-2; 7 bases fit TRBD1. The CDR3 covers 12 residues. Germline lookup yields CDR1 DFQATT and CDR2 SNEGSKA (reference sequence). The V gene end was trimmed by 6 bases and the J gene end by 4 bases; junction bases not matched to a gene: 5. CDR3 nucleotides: TGCAGTGCCAAGGGGGACAGCTATGGCTACACCTTC. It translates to CSAKGDSYGYTF.

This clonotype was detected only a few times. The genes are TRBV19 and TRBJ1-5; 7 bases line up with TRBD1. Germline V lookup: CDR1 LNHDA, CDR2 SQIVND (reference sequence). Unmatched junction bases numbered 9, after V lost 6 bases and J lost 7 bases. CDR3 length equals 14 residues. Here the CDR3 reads CASSLDRVNQPQHF. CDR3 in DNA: TGTGCCAGTAGCCTAGACAGGGTTAACCAGCCCCAGCATTTT.

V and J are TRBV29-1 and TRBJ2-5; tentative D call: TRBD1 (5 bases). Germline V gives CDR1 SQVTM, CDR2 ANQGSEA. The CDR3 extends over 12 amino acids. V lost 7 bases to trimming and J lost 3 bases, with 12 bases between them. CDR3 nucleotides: TGCAGCGGCGGACATCCTGAAGAGACCCAGTACTTC. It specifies CSGGHPEETQYF.

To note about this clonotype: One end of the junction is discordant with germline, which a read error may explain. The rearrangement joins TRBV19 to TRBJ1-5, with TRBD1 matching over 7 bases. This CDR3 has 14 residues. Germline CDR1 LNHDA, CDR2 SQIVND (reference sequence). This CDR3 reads CASSFQGGNQPQNF. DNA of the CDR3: TGTGCCAGTAGTTTTCAAGGGGGCAATCAGCCCCAGAATTTT.

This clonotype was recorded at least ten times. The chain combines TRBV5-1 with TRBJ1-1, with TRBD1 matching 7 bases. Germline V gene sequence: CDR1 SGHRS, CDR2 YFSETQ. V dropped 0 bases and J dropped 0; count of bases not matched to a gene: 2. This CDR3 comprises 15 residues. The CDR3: CASSLGQGMNTEAFF. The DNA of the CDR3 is TGCGCCAGCAGCTTGGGACAGGGAATGAACACTGAAGCTTTCTTT.

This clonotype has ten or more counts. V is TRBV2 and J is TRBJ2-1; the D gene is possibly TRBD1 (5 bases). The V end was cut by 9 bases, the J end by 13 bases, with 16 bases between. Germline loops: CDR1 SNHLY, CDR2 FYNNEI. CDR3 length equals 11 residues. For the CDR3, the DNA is TGTGCCAGTAGAGTGGTCCAGGGACAGTTCTTC. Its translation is CASRVVQGQFF.